The 31 T cell receptor beta chains below were found in one sample sequenced in a study of T-cell reconstitution after alpha-beta-depleted transplantation in children. TCRbeta library preparation incorporated unique molecular identifiers. Via MiXCR, TCRdb re-called the PCR reads, giving one row per CDR3 protein. This sample has about 600,000 distinct CDR3 sequences; around 23% occur once, and the top ten carry over 12%. The specimen comprised PBMCs, mostly from graft donor cells, sampled 360 days after TCRalphabeta/CD19-depleted stem cell transplant. These TCRs come from a boy under three years old who had a stem cell transplant for acute myeloid leukemia, so the T cells may come from the graft donor.

The chain has TRBV6-1 and TRBJ1-3; tentatively, D is TRBD1 (6 bases). Trimming left V 8 bases short and J 2 bases short, with 10 bases between. The V gene's germline CDR1 is MNHNS and CDR2 SASEGT. The length of the CDR3 is 13 residues. The DNA of the CDR3 is TGTGCCAGCGTAGGGGGGCCTGGAAACACCATATATTTT. The encoded protein is CASVGGPGNTIYF.

This clonotype was seen many times. The V call is TRBV6-5, the J call TRBJ1-5, with a weak D call TRBD1 (6 bases). CDR3 length equals 16 residues. V lost 5 bases to trimming and J lost 7 bases, with 21 bases between them. Germline CDR1 is MNHEY and CDR2 is SVGAGI. The CDR3 nucleotides read TGTGCCAGCAGTCGCGGACAAAGGACAGTTGAACAGCCCCAGCATTTT. Its translation: CASSRGQRTVEQPQHF.

Many counts were recorded for this clonotype. The chain combines TRBV7-9 with TRBJ1-2; 8 positions agree with TRBD1. This CDR3 is built from 13 residues. The V gene's germline CDR1 is SEHNR and CDR2 FQNEAQ (reference sequence). V was clipped by 1 base and J by 8 bases; unmatched bases: 3. The DNA of the CDR3 is TGTGCCAGCAGCTTAGACGGACAGGGAGGCTACACCTTC. It codes for CASSLDGQGGYTF.

This clonotype occurred a few times. The chain has TRBV12-3 or TRBV12-4 and TRBJ2-1, with 10 bases aligning to TRBD2. CDR3 size: 16 residues. After removal of 6 bases from V and 2 bases from J, the junction contained 7 bases not matched to a gene. The CDR3 coding sequence is TGTGCCAGCAGGGAACTAGCGGGGTACCCCTACAATGAGCAGTTCTTC. Translated: CASRELAGYPYNEQFF.

The table lists this clonotype with many counts. V is TRBV7-2 and J is TRBJ2-7; D tentatively fits TRBD1 or TRBD2 (6 bases each). Trimming shortened V by 5 bases and J by 0 bases, and 17 bases separated the two germline ends. The CDR3 has 16 amino acids. CDR1 is SGHTA and CDR2 is FQGNSA in the germline V gene. CDR3 in DNA: TGTGCCAGCAGCCTCCGCTCGGGGGCTCTCTCCTACGAGCAGTACTTC. Its translation: CASSLRSGALSYEQYF. Based on the CDR3 plus reference TRBV7-2 and TRBJ2-7, the full variable domain is GAGVSQSPSNKVTEKGKDVELRCDPISGHTALYWYRQSLGQGLEFLIYFQGNSAPDKSGLPSDRFSAERTGGSVSTLTIQRTQQEDSAVYLCASSLRSGALSYEQYFGPGTRLTVT.

This clonotype has more than one count but fewer than ten. The CDR3 region is CASTLNTDTQYF. The CDR3 coding sequence is TGTGCCAGCACCCTGAACACAGATACGCAGTATTTT. This chain uses TRBV7-2 with TRBJ2-3; no firm D call. The CDR3 has 12 amino acids. Deletions cut 7 bases from V and 2 bases from J, with 7 bases between. The germline CDR1 and CDR2 sequences are SGHTA and FQGNSA. The full variable domain, in which reference TRBV7-2 and TRBJ2-3 provide the parts outside the CDR3, is GAGVSQSPSNKVTEKGKDVELRCDPISGHTALYWYRQSLGQGLEFLIYFQGNSAPDKSGLPSDRFSAERTGGSVSTLTIQRTQQEDSAVYLCASTLNTDTQYFGPGTRLTVL.

This clonotype was counted many times. The genes are TRBV5-1 and TRBJ2-7; 7 bases line up with TRBD1. Germline V lookup: CDR1 SGHRS, CDR2 YFSETQ. CDR3 length: 18 residues. The trim removed 3 bases at V and 2 bases at J, leaving 17 bases unmatched. The CDR3 bases are TGCGCCAGCAGCTCCGGGCCAACAGGGGCCCCTCTCCCCTACGAGCAGTACGTC. As protein: CASSSGPTGAPLPYEQYV.

This clonotype was seen a few times. The chain carries TRBV18 and TRBJ2-1, with D tentatively TRBD1 (5 bases). The CDR3 has 14 residues. CDR1 and CDR2 (germline): KGHSH, LQKENI. The V end was cut by 1 base, the J end by 6 bases, with 10 bases between. The CDR3 sequence: CASSPLSRANEQFF. CDR3 bases: TGTGCCAGCTCACCACTTTCCAGGGCCAATGAGCAGTTCTTC.

This clonotype has a handful of counts. The chain joins TRBV7-2 to TRBJ2-3; no clear D gene. The CDR3 is 16 residues long. Germline V CDR1 and CDR2: SGHTA, FQGNSA. V was shortened by 0 bases and J by 2 bases, with 12 bases between the two germline ends. The chain's CDR3 is CASSLALGIFTDTQYF. Written as DNA, the CDR3 is TGTGCCAGCAGCTTAGCGCTCGGAATTTTCACAGATACGCAGTATTTT.

This clonotype came up many times. The chain combines TRBV5-6 with TRBJ2-2; TRBD2 matches 11 bases. The CDR3 loop spans 17 amino acids. Germline-derived CDR1 and CDR2 are SGHDT and YYEEEE. Trimming removed 2 bases from V and 1 base from J; junction bases left unmatched: 4. The CDR3 DNA is TGTGCCAGCAGCTTTCTTGGGACTAGCGGGAACACCGGGGAGCTGTTTTTT. This encodes CASSFLGTSGNTGELFF.

This clonotype was counted only a few times. The rearrangement uses TRBV20-1 and TRBJ2-2; D is ambiguous. Germline-derived CDR1 and CDR2 are DFQATT and SNEGSKA (reference sequence). The CDR3 totals 15 residues. Trimming shortened V by 1 base and J by 6 bases, and 15 bases separated the two germline ends. This CDR3 is CSARAFGVGAGELFF. The CDR3 coding sequence is TGCAGTGCTAGAGCTTTTGGAGTAGGAGCCGGGGAGCTGTTTTTT.

The rearrangement links TRBV7-9 to TRBJ1-4, with 7 bases lining up with TRBD1. V was pared by 5 bases and J by 8 bases, with 11 bases of the junction left unmatched. Germline V CDR1 and CDR2: SEHNR, FQNEAQ (reference sequence). The CDR3 sequence is 15 residues long. The CDR3 DNA follows: TGTGCCAGCAGCGAACTGACAGGGCCATGGGAAAAACTGTTTTTT. This gives the protein CASSELTGPWEKLFF.

V and J are TRBV28 and TRBJ1-2; D possibly corresponds to TRBD1 (6 bases). The CDR3 is made up of 15 amino acids. The germline V gene encodes CDR1 MDHEN and CDR2 SYDVKM. Trimming shortened V by 1 base and J by 5 bases, and 14 bases separated the two germline ends. The CDR3 here is CASSLYREEGYGYTF. The CDR3 DNA reads TGTGCCAGCAGTTTATACAGGGAAGAAGGGTATGGCTACACCTTC.

This clonotype was observed a handful of times. The gene calls are TRBV6-2 or TRBV6-3 and TRBJ1-2; the D is unclear. Germline V gene lookup returns CDR1 MNHEY and CDR2 SVGEGT. CDR3 size: 21 residues. The V and J ends lost 0 bases and 5 bases respectively, with 31 bases between them. In nucleotides, the CDR3 is TGTGCCAGCAGTTACTCGTACGGTATTGTTGCAGGAACAGACGGAGATTATGGCTACACCTTC. It encodes CASSYSYGIVAGTDGDYGYTF.

This clonotype was counted at least ten times. The chain links TRBV28 to TRBJ2-7, with TRBD1 identical over 8 bases. The CDR3 has 12 amino acids. Germline loops: CDR1 MDHEN, CDR2 SYDVKM. J was trimmed by 7 bases and V by 6 bases; bases with no gene match: 5. CDR3 amino acids: CASSSDRVEQYF. The CDR3 DNA sequence: TGTGCCAGCAGCTCGGACAGGGTTGAGCAGTACTTC.

This clonotype came up a few times. The rearrangement uses TRBV6-5 and TRBJ1-4; TRBD1 is a possible D gene (6 bases). CDR3 length: 16 residues. V lost 2 bases, J lost 14 bases, and 24 bases lay in between. The germline V gene has CDR1 MNHEY and CDR2 SVGAGI. As DNA, the CDR3 is TGTGCCAGCAGTTACATGGACCGGGGGCGGAGATCGAGGCTGTTTTTT. Its protein product is CASSYMDRGRRSRLFF.

This clonotype was observed many times. The chain couples TRBV5-1 to TRBJ2-5; TRBD1 matches at 8 bases. V trimming: 0 bases; J trimming: 4 bases; junction bases outside the gene matches: 5. Germline V gives CDR1 SGHRS, CDR2 YFSETQ. This CDR3 comprises 15 residues. In nucleotides, the CDR3 is TGCGCCAGCAGCTTGGAGGGACAGGTCGGAGAGACCCAGTACTTC. This encodes CASSLEGQVGETQYF.

The chain joins TRBV7-2 to TRBJ2-3; D unresolved. V shed 1 base and J shed 6 bases, with 14 bases lying between them. From germline, CDR1 is SGHTA and CDR2 FQGNSA. This CDR3 comprises 15 residues. This CDR3 reads CASSLVTTPEDTQYF. CDR3 DNA: TGTGCCAGCAGCTTAGTTACTACCCCGGAGGATACGCAGTATTTT.

The chain uses TRBV6-1 and TRBJ1-4, with TRBD1 matching over 9 bases. V was clipped by 3 bases and J by 8 bases; unmatched bases: 4. This CDR3 region has 14 residues. Germline V gene data show CDR1 as MNHNS and CDR2 as SASEGT. DNA of the CDR3: TGTGCCAGCAGTGAGACAGGGGGAGGCGAAAAACTGTTTTTT. Protein: CASSETGGGEKLFF.

This clonotype was seen a few times. The chain joins TRBV7-2 to TRBJ2-5, with a possible D match to TRBD2 (6 bases). Between the trimmed V and J ends, which lost 1 base and 1 base, there was a span of 13 bases. Germline V lookup: CDR1 SGHTA, CDR2 FQGNSA. The CDR3 consists of 16 residues. CDR3 residues: CASSLGASALQETQYF. In DNA form, the CDR3 reads TGTGCCAGCAGCTTAGGGGCTAGCGCGCTCCAAGAGACCCAGTACTTC.

This rearrangement joins TRBV29-1 to TRBJ2-5, with a tentative D call TRBD2 (6 bases). From germline, CDR1 is SQVTM and CDR2 ANQGSEA. Deletions cut 6 bases from V and 4 bases from J, with 15 bases between. The CDR3 consists of 13 residues. DNA for the CDR3: TGCAGCGTCGGGACGTTGGAGGGAGAGACCCAGTACTTC. Its translation: CSVGTLEGETQYF.

In this sample, this clonotype turned up a few times. The gene calls are TRBV11-2 and TRBJ2-1; D not resolved. V lost 1 base to trimming and J lost 8 bases, with 9 bases between them. Germline V lookup: CDR1 SGHAT, CDR2 FQNNGV. The CDR3 length is 13 residues. The CDR3 here is CASSLGIGYEQFF. The CDR3 nucleotides read TGTGCCAGCAGCTTAGGCATAGGGTATGAGCAGTTCTTC.

The J gene is TRBJ1-1, the V gene TRBV11-3, with 7 bases that match TRBD1. Looked up from germline, CDR1 is SGHNT and CDR2 is YENEEA. V was pared by 2 bases and J by 0 bases, with 9 bases of the junction left unmatched. This CDR3 region has 17 residues. CDR3 in DNA: TGTGCCAGCAGCTTACGAACAGGGGTGGTCATGAACACTGAAGCTTTCTTT. Protein: CASSLRTGVVMNTEAFF. Looking up the rest from reference TRBV11-3 and TRBJ1-1 gives the full variable domain: EAGVVQSPRYKIIEKKQPVAFWCNPISGHNTLYWYLQNLGQGPELLIRYENEEAVDDSQLPKDRFSAERLKGVDSTLKIQPAELGDSAVYLCASSLRTGVVMNTEAFFGQGTRLTVV.

This clonotype has a count of ten or more. The chain links TRBV7-8 to TRBJ2-1; D possibly corresponds to TRBD2 (5 bases). Germline lookup yields CDR1 SGHVS and CDR2 FQNEAQ. This CDR3 contains 13 residues. The V end lost 5 bases, the J end lost 8 bases, and 13 bases lay between the germline ends. The CDR3 loop reads CASSNPLLDEQFF. CDR3 sequence (DNA): TGTGCCAGCAGCAACCCCCTACTAGATGAGCAGTTCTTC.

This clonotype showed up just a few times. This chain connects TRBV28 to TRBJ2-7; no clear D. CDR1 and CDR2 from the germline V gene are MDHEN and SYDVKM. The CDR3 sequence is 13 residues long. The germline V and J ends were trimmed by 10 bases and 4 bases, with 17 bases remaining between them. CDR3 nucleotides: TGTGCCACCAAAGAATCCGGCCTATACGAGCAGTACGTC. Its protein is CATKESGLYEQYV.

The V gene is TRBV4-3, the J gene TRBJ1-2, with 9 positions matching TRBD1. Trimming at V came to 2 bases and at J to 0 bases, leaving 4 bases not matched to a gene. Germline CDR1 is LGHNA and CDR2 is YSLEER. This CDR3 contains 16 residues. This chain's CDR3 is CASSQYRDRANYGYTF. In DNA, the CDR3 is TGCGCCAGCAGCCAATACCGGGACAGGGCTAACTATGGCTACACCTTC.

This sequence joins TRBV4-3 and TRBJ1-2; the D is unclear. The CDR3 extends over 15 amino acids. V was clipped by 2 bases and J by 5 bases, with 15 bases between them. Germline CDR1 is LGHNA and CDR2 is YSLEER. The CDR3 region is CASSQTDITPYGYTF. The CDR3 DNA is TGCGCCAGCAGCCAAACCGATATTACGCCATATGGCTACACCTTC.

This clonotype came up many times. This sequence joins TRBV5-1 and TRBJ2-5, with D unresolved. This CDR3 has 15 residues. Germline-derived CDR1 and CDR2 are SGHRS and YFSETQ. The ends were cut back, 0 bases at V and 3 bases at J, with 12 bases in the middle. As DNA, the CDR3 is TGCGCCAGCAGCTTGGGGTCGGTCGGTGAAGAGACCCAGTACTTC. Translation: CASSLGSVGEETQYF.

This chain connects TRBV7-9 to TRBJ1-3, with 7 bases that match TRBD1. The CDR3 totals 16 residues. Losses at the gene ends were 7 bases for V and 0 bases for J; bases not matched to a gene: 9. Germline CDR1 and CDR2: SEHNR and FQNEAQ (reference sequence). This CDR3 reads CASTTLGQFSGNTIYF. The CDR3 DNA reads as TGTGCCAGCACCACATTGGGACAGTTCTCTGGAAACACCATATATTTT.

This clonotype was counted ten times or more. This rearrangement joins TRBV7-3 to TRBJ2-5, with 10 nucleotides matching TRBD1. The ends lost 0 bases at V and 1 base at J; junction bases unmatched: 2. Germline CDR1 and CDR2: SGHTA and FQGTGA. CDR3 length equals 16 residues. CDR3 sequence reads: CASSLTGQGLQETQYF. In nucleotides, the CDR3 is TGTGCCAGCAGCTTAACGGGACAGGGGCTCCAAGAGACCCAGTACTTC.

This rearrangement joins TRBV25-1 to TRBJ2-7; D uncertain. Germline values: CDR1 MGHDK, CDR2 SYGVNS. The CDR3 totals 14 residues. V lost 5 bases and J 4 bases, leaving 15 bases between the germline ends. CDR3 nucleotide sequence: TGTGCCAGCAGTCCCTGGGCCTTAAAGTACGAGCAGTACTTC. This sequence encodes CASSPWALKYEQYF.